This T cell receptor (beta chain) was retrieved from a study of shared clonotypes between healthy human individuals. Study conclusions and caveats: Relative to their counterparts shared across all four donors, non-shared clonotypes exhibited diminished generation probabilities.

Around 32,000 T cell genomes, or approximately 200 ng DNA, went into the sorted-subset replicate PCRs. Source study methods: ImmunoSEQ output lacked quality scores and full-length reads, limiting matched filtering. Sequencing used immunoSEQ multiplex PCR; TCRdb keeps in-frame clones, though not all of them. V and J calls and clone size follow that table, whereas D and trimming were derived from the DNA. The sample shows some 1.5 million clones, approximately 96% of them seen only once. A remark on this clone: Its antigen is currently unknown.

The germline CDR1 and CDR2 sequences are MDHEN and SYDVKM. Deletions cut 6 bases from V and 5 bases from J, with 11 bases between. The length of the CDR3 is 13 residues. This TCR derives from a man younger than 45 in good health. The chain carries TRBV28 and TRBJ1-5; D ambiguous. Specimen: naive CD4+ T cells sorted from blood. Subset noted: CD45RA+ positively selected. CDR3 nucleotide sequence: TGTGCCAGCAGCCCTGGATCCTATCAGCCCCAGCATTTT. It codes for CASSPGSYQPQHF.